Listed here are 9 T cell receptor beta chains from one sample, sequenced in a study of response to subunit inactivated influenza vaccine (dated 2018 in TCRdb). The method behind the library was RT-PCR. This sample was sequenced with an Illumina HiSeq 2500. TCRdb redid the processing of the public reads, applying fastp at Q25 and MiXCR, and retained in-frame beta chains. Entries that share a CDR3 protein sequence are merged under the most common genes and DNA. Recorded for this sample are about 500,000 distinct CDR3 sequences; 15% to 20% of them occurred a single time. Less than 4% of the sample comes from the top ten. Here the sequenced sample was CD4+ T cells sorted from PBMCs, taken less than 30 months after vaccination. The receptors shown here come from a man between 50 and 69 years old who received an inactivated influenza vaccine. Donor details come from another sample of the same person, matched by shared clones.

CDR3 coding DNA: TGTGCCAGCAGTGTCTGGCCGGGAGGGCTCCGCACAGATACGCAGTATTTT. This codes for CASSVWPGGLRTDTQYF. This sequence joins TRBV2 and TRBJ2-3; 8 nucleotides match TRBD2. CDR3 length: 17 amino acids. V lost 4 bases to trimming and J lost 1 base; unmatched junction nucleotides: 10. The germline CDR1 and CDR2 sequences are SNHLY and FYNNEI. Full variable domain (remainder filled in from reference TRBV2 and TRBJ2-3): EPEVTQTPSHQVTQMGQEVILRCVPISNHLYFYWYRQILGQKVEFLVSFYNNEISEKSEIFDDQFSVERPDGSNFTLKIRSTKLEDSAMYFCASSVWPGGLRTDTQYFGPGTRLTVL.

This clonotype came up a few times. CDR3 DNA sequence: TGTGCCATCAGGGACAGGGCCCACGAGCAGTACTTC. It encodes CAIRDRAHEQYF. The chain combines TRBV10-3 with TRBJ2-7; 8 positions agree with TRBD1. Trimming cost V 6 bases and J 5 bases; bases outside gene matches: 3. CDR3 length equals 12 residues. Germline assignment: CDR1 ENHRY and CDR2 SYGVKD.

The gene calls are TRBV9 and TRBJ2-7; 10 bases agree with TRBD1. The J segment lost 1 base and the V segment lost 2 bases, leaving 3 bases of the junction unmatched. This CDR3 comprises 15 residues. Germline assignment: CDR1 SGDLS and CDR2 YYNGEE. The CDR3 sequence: CASSVTGQGSYEQYF. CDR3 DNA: TGTGCCAGCAGCGTGACGGGACAGGGGTCCTACGAGCAGTACTTC.

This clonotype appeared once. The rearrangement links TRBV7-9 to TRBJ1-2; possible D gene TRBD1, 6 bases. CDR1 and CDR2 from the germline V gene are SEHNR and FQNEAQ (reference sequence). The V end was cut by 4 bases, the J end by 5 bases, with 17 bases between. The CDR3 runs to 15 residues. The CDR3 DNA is TGTGCCAGCAGCTCGGCGGGGGGGGCACGGTATGGCTACACCTTC. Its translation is CASSSAGGARYGYTF.

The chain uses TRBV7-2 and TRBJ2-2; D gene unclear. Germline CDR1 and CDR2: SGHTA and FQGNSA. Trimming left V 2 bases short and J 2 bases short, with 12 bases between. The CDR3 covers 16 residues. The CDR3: CASSLTRALNTGELFF. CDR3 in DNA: TGTGCCAGCAGCTTAACCCGGGCCCTCAACACCGGGGAGCTGTTTTTT.

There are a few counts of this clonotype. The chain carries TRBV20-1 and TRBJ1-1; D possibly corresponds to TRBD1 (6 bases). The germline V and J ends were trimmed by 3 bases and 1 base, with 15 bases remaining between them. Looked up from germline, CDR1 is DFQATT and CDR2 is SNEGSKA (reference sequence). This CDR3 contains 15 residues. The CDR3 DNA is TGCAGTGCTAGTGGGACACTCCTTGGGAACACTGAAGCTTTCTTT. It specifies CSASGTLLGNTEAFF.

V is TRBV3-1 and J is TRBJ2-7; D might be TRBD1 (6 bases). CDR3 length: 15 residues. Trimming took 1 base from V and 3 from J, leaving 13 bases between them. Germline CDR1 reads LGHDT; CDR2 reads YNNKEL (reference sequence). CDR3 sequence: CASSQGRGMFYEQYF. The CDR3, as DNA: TGTGCCAGCAGCCAAGGCAGGGGTATGTTCTACGAGCAGTACTTC.

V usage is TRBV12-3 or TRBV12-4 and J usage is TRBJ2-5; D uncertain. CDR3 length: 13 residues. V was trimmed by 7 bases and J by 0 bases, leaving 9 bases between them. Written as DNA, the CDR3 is TGTGCCAGCACCCCGTGGGACCAAGAGACCCAGTACTTC. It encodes CASTPWDQETQYF.

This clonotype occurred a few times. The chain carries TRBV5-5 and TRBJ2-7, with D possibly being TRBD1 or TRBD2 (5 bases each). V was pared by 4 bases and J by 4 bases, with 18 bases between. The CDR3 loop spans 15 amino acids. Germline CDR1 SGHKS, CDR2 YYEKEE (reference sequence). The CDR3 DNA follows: TGTGCCAGCAGCCGCACGTTGGGGGTTGATTACGAGCAGTACTTC. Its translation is CASSRTLGVDYEQYF.